This TCR beta chain was recorded in a study of cytomegalovirus exposure and HLA in healthy donors. Background on the study: The same platform used for the roughly 600 first-cohort repertoires was also used for the 120 or so validation repertoires, as a later analysis reported. Overall study results and limits: Rarity characterized most TCR sequences, yet some public TCRs appeared in many donors.

Sequencing was performed with immunoSEQ multiplex PCR; in TCRdb, only in-frame clones are kept and a portion is missing. The repertoire includes some 98,000 clones, 87% of them detected once, and under 4.5% sits in the top ten. The germline CDR1 and CDR2 sequences are SGHAT and FQNNGV. The CDR3 runs 13 residues. The V end lost 0 bases, the J end lost 5 bases, and 5 bases lay between the germline ends. This clone came up once. Its antigen remains unidentified. The material sequenced was PBMCs. The sequence came from a woman aged 25 to 39 in good health and CMV-seronegative. This sequence joins TRBV11-2 and TRBJ2-1; no reliable D call. CDR3 protein: CASSLDGDNEQFF. CDR3 DNA: TGTGCCAGCAGCTTAGATGGAGACAATGAGCAGTTCTTC.